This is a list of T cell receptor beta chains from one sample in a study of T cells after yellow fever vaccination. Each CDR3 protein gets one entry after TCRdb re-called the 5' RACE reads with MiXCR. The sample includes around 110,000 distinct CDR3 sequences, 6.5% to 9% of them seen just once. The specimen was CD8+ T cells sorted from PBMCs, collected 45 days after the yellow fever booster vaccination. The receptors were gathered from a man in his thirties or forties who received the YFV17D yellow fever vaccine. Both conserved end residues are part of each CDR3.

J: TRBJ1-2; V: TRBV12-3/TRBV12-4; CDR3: CASSLSPSYGYTF
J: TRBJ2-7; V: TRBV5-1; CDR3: CASSGEGSPYEQYF
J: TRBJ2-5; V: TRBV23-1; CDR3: CASSPPGGFETQYF
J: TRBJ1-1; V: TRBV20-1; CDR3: CSAPGAFF
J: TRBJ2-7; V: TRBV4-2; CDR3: CASSQEWGGFYEQYF
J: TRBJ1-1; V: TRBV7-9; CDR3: CASSLGHSEAFF
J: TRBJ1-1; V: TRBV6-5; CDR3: CASSYSRGNTEAFF
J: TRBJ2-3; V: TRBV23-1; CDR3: CASSQPPYRDGRTQYF
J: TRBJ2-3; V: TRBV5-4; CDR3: CASRFGGVDTQYF
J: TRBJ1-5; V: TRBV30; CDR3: CAWNLGHDDQPQHF
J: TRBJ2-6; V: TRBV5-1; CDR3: CASSLTSGYSSGANVLTF
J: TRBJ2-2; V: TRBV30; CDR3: CAWSVQGAGELFF
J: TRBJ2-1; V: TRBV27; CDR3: CASSSPPSLADYNEQFF
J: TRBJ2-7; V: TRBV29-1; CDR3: CAGGDSSYEQYF
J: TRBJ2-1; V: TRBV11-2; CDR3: CASSLGLAEQFF
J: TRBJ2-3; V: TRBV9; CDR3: CASSVELAATDTQYF
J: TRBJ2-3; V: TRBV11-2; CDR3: CASSLEAFLGPGTDTQYF
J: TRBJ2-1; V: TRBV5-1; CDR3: CASSLETGITHNEQFF
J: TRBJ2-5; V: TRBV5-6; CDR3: CASSLSQERETQYF
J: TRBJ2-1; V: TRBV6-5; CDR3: CASSYSRTGHTYNEQFF
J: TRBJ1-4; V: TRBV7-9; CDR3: CASSPAVDEKLFF
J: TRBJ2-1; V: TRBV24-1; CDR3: CATSDPDYNEQFF
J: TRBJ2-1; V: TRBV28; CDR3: CASSLAGLAGGEAYNEQFF
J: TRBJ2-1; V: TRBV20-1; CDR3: CSARDPERPVVQFF
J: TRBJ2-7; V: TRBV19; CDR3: CASSMGAPYEQYF
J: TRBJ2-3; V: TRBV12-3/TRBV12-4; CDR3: CASSSPGAADTQYF
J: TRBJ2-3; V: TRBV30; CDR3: CAWSVSVLQLAEPTDTQYF
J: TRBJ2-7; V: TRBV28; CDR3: CASSLWQGGYEQYF
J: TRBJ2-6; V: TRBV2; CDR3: CASSEALGANVLTF
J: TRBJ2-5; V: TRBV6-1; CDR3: CASSQGGRETQYF
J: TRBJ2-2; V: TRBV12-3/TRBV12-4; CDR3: CASGGGELFF
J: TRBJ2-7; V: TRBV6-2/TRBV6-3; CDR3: CASSGPSGVYEQYF
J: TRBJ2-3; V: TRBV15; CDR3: CATSRAGLAARDTQYF
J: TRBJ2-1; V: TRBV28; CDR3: CASSLGQGSYEQFF
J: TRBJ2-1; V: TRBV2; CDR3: CASDSVYNEQFF
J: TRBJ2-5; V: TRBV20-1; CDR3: CSARGGAMTETQYF
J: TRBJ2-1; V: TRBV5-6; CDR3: CASSLDDYNEQFF
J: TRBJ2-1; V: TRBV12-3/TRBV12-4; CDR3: CASSPTPGQGDQQFF
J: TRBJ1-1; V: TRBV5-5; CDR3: CASTRSRGGNTEAFF
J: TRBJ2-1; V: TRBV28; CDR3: CASSLSREGNEQFF
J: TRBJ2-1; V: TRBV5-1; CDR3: CASSLETGGYNEQFF
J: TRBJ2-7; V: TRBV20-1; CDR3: CSARRMASEETFIYEQYF
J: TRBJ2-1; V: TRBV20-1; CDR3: CCARDWLAELNDEQFF
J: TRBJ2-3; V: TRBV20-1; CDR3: CSARSDRLAGGSDTQYF
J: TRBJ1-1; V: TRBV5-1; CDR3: CASSSLSLNTEAFF
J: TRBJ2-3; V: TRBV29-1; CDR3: CSVDGVELTDTQYF
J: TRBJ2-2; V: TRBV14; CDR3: CASSQDDIYTGELFF
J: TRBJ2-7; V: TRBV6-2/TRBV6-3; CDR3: CASSLQRELREQYF
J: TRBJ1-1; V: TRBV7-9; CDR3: CASSFHRLGYGTEAFF
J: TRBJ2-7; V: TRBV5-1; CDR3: CASSSGTGGSYEQYF
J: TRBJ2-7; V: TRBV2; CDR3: CATRRATYEQYF
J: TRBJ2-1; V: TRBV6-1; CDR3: CASIRGTGWFHEQFF
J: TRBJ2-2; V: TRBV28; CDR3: CASSPPGTGTGELFF